These T cell receptor beta chains were read from a single sample in a study of lymphopenia after photon versus proton radiotherapy. Method: immunoSEQ multiplex PCR; TCRdb's copy keeps in-frame clones and lacks some. The sample carries some 42,000 clones, about 80% recorded once. The input for sequencing was peripheral blood, taken from a patient treated with proton-based radiotherapy. The receptor source for this set is a woman in her 70s with pancreatic cancer. CDR3s include the opening cysteine and the closing phenylalanine or tryptophan. A D gene is named only where the DNA matches it firmly. Some rows have no size entry. The others give once, few or many, or a class for an expanded clone.

TRBJ1-4	-	-	TRBV28	TGTGCCAGCAGTCCACAGGGTCCAGCTAATGAAAAACTGTTTTTT	CASSPQGPANEKLFF
TRBJ1-2	-	-	TRBV7-9	TGTGCCAGCAGCCCGAAGGGGCCATTTGGGTATGGCTACACCTTC	CASSPKGPFGYGYTF
TRBJ1-2	-	TRBD1	TRBV28	TGTGCCAGCAGTTCTAGGGGGCCGGGCTACACCTTC	CASSSRGPGYTF
TRBJ2-2	-	-	TRBV7-9	TGTGCCAGCAGCCCCCGGGACAAAGTCGCAGGGGAGCTGTTTTTT	CASSPRDKVAGELFF
TRBJ2-5	-	TRBD2	TRBV7-6	TGTGCCAGCAGCCGGGGACTAGCGGGACCATTAAATATCGTCGAGACCCAGTACTTC	CASSRGLAGPLNIVETQYF
TRBJ1-1	few	-	TRBV7-2	TGTGCCAGCAGACCCAGGGGCACTGAAGCTTTCTTT	CASRPRGTEAFF
TRBJ1-4	once	TRBD1	TRBV19	TGTGCCAGTAGTACCGTAGGACAGGGCACCGGTGAAAAACTGTTTTTT	CASSTVGQGTGEKLFF
TRBJ2-7	-	-	TRBV25-1	TGTGCCAGCAGTGAACAGGGGAGCTCCTACGAGCAGTACTTC	CASSEQGSSYEQYF
TRBJ1-5	-	-	TRBV7-8	TGTGCCAGCAGCTTACCTTCCTCTGGTGTAGGTCGCCTCAATCAGCCCCAGCATTTT	CASSLPSSGVGRLNQPQHF
TRBJ2-2	-	-	TRBV4-1	TGCGCCAGCAGCCAAGGGCCGGTGGGGGGGGAGCTGTTTTTT	CASSQGPVGGELFF
TRBJ2-6	-	-	TRBV28	TGTGCCAGCAGTCGACGCTCTGGGGCCAACGTCCTGACTTTC	CASSRRSGANVLTF
TRBJ1-4	few	-	TRBV5-8	TGTGCCAGCAGCTCGCGACCTACTGAAAAACTGTTTTTT	CASSSRPTEKLFF
TRBJ1-1	-	-	TRBV5-6	TGTGCCAGCAGCTTCGGGCGGGGTGCTGAAGCTTTCTTT	CASSFGRGAEAFF
TRBJ1-1	-	TRBD1	TRBV7-2	TGTGCCAGCAGCTTAGGGAGGGACAGGGAAGGCACTGAAGCTTTCTTT	CASSLGRDREGTEAFF
TRBJ1-5	-	-	TRBV30	TGTGCCTGGAATCGAGGACAGTCAAATCAGCCCCAGCATTTT	CAWNRGQSNQPQHF
TRBJ2-5	-	TRBD1	TRBV28	TGTGCCAGCAGTTTTTATAAGGGACAGAAGGGGACCCAGTACTTC	CASSFYKGQKGTQYF
TRBJ1-1	-	-	TRBV12-1	TGTGCCAGCAGCTTTGGGCGGGACAGGGAAAACACTGAAGCTTTCTTT	CASSFGRDRENTEAFF
TRBJ2-5	-	TRBD2	TRBV27	TGTGCCAGCAGTTTTATCGGGACTAGCGGGGGAGTGTCCCAAGAGACCCAGTACTTC	CASSFIGTSGGVSQETQYF
TRBJ1-1	-	TRBD1	TRBV30	TGTGCCTCTAACCGGGACAGGGGGATCGAAGCTTTCTTT	CASNRDRGIEAFF
TRBJ2-3	-	TRBD1	TRBV6-5	TGTGCCAGCAGTCCAGGGGGTTCCACAGATACGCAGTATTTT	CASSPGGSTDTQYF
TRBJ2-7	-	-	TRBV9	TGTGCCAGCAGCGTAGGACTGCGAAACTCCTACGAGCAGTACTTC	CASSVGLRNSYEQYF
TRBJ2-7	once	TRBD2	TRBV30	TGTGCCTGGAGTGTACGGGGTCCCCGGACTAGCGGGAGTCAGCAGTACTTC	CAWSVRGPRTSGSQQYF
TRBJ2-1	-	-	TRBV5-1	TGCGCCAGCAGCGGAAAAGACAGGGAGGGAGACCATGAGCAGTTCTTC	CASSGKDREGDHEQFF
TRBJ2-6	once	-	TRBV7-2	TGTGCCAGCAGCTTAGAGGGTAGCTCTGGGGCCAACGTCCTGACTTTC	CASSLEGSSGANVLTF
TRBJ1-6	once	-	TRBV6-5	TGTGCCAGCAGCTCCGGGGGAGATTCACCCCTCCACTTT	CASSSGGDSPLHF
TRBJ2-6	-	-	TRBV6-5	TGTGCCAGCACCATCAGAATCTCTGGGGCCAACGTCCTGACTTTC	CASTIRISGANVLTF
TRBJ2-1	-	TRBD1	TRBV7-2	TGTGCCAGCAGCACCCGACAGGGGGCCAATGAGCAGTTCTTC	CASSTRQGANEQFF
TRBJ2-1	medium-sized	TRBD2	TRBV5-4	TGTGCCAGCAGCTTGGCCGGGGGACTAGCGGTCGATGAGCAGTTCTTC	CASSLAGGLAVDEQFF
TRBJ2-7	-	-	TRBV23-1	TGCGCCAGCAGTCAATTACCTGCTAGCTCCTACGAGCAGTACTTC	CASSQLPASSYEQYF
TRBJ2-1	-	-	TRBV6-5	TGTGCCAGCAGTTACGCGCAGAGATACAATGAGCAGTTCTTC	CASSYAQRYNEQFF
TRBJ1-1	once	-	TRBV29-1	TGCAGCGTTTATTACGTCGGACAGATCACTGAAGCTTTCTTT	CSVYYVGQITEAFF
TRBJ1-2	-	-	TRBV19	TGTGCCACCTCCGGAGGTCCGGCGGTGCGGTACACCTTC	CATSGGPAVRYTF
TRBJ2-7	once	-	TRBV5-6	TGTGCCAGCAGCTTGGGGGCATTCAAATCCTACGAGCAGTACTTC	CASSLGAFKSYEQYF
TRBJ1-2	-	-	TRBV7-9	TGTGCCAGCAGCCCCCCGAGGGGCTCTGGCTACACCTTC	CASSPPRGSGYTF
TRBJ2-1	-	TRBD2	TRBV4-3	TGCGCCAGCAGCCAAGGGGCTAGCGGGCCGTCTTTCAATGAGCAGTTCTTC	CASSQGASGPSFNEQFF
TRBJ1-1	-	TRBD1	TRBV13	TGTGCCAGCAGCAGGGGGACAGGGGGCACTGAAGCTTTCTTT	CASSRGTGGTEAFF
TRBJ2-3	-	-	TRBV5-6	TGTGCCAGCAGCGCGGGGATCTCTACAGATACGCAGTATTTT	CASSAGISTDTQYF
TRBJ1-6	-	-	TRBV9	TGTGCCAGCAGCGAGACAGAATATAATTCACCCCTCCACTTT	CASSETEYNSPLHF
TRBJ1-5	-	TRBD1	TRBV27	TGTGCCAGCAGTTCCACAGGGGCCGGCAATCAGCCCCAGCATTTT	CASSSTGAGNQPQHF
TRBJ2-6	-	TRBD1	TRBV18	TGTGCCAGCTCACCATCAGGGGGTGGGTCTGGGGCCAACGTCCTGACTTTC	CASSPSGGGSGANVLTF
TRBJ1-1	once	-	TRBV6-5	TGTGCCAGCAGGGAAGGGGCAGCGAACACTGAAGCTTTCTTT	CASREGAANTEAFF
TRBJ2-5	-	-	TRBV5-1	TGCGCCAGCAGCCTGGAGGGTGTTTTTGGAGGGCGCCAGTACTTC	CASSLEGVFGGRQYF
TRBJ2-5	-	TRBD2	TRBV7-6	TGTGCCAGCAGCTTACCCCCTCTCACAGCGGGGAGGGGACAAGAGACCCAGTACTTC	CASSLPPLTAGRGQETQYF
TRBJ2-7	-	TRBD2	TRBV4-2	TGTGCCAGCAGCCAAGCGTTAGCGGGAGGTTCCTACGAGCAGTACTTC	CASSQALAGGSYEQYF
TRBJ2-1	-	TRBD2	TRBV7-2	TGTGCCAGCAGCGCGACTAGCGGGAGGAATGAGCAGTTCTTC	CASSATSGRNEQFF